One sample yielded the 18 T cell receptor beta chains listed below, sequenced in a study of blood T cell repertoires in COVID-19. The table came from immunoSEQ multiplex PCR; TCRdb's copy has only in-frame clones and leaves some out. The sample includes some 150,000 clones, roughly 90% of them seen just once. The specimen sequenced was PBMCs or T cells enriched from blood (not recorded which). Receptors were obtained from a woman younger than 45 with acute COVID-19.

This chain connects TRBV13 to TRBJ1-2; D possibly corresponds to TRBD1 (5 bases). Germline CDR1 is PRHDT and CDR2 is FYEKMQ (reference sequence). The V and J ends lost 5 bases and 4 bases respectively, with 8 bases between them. The CDR3 runs to 12 residues. CDR3 region: CASSRGTYGYTF. The CDR3 DNA follows: TGTGCCAGCAGCAGGGGTACCTATGGCTACACCTTC.

The CDR3 DNA sequence: TGTGCCAGCTCACTGAACCAGGGTAACACTGAAGCTTTCTTT. Translating it yields CASSLNQGNTEAFF. The V and J genes are TRBV18 and TRBJ1-1; perhaps TRBD1 as D (5 bases). V lost 4 bases and J 2 bases, leaving 11 bases between the germline ends. CDR3 length: 14 amino acids. Germline V gives CDR1 KGHSH, CDR2 LQKENI.

V gene TRBV12-5 combines with J gene TRBJ2-5, with D perhaps matching TRBD2 (6 bases). CDR3 length: 15 amino acids. Germline V CDR1 and CDR2: LGHNT, FRNRAP. The V gene lost 6 bases and the J gene lost 2 bases, with 16 bases spanning the gap. The CDR3 sequence is CASGPTGTAQETQYF. The CDR3 DNA is TGTGCTAGTGGGCCAACCGGGACTGCTCAAGAGACCCAGTACTTC. Variable domain in full (rest from reference TRBV12-5 and TRBJ2-5): DARVTQTPRHKVTEMGQEVTMRCQPILGHNTVFWYRQTMMQGLELLAYFRNRAPLDDSGMPKDRFSAEMPDATLATLKIQPSEPRDSAVYFCASGPTGTAQETQYFGPGTRLLVL.

This clone appeared many times. This CDR3 is also generated by other DNA sequences in the sample. This chain uses TRBV9 with TRBJ1-3; a possible D gene is TRBD1 (5 bases). V lost 4 bases and J 0 bases, leaving 11 bases between the germline ends. CDR3 size: 15 residues. Germline-derived CDR1 and CDR2 are SGDLS and YYNGEE. The chain's CDR3 is CASSPQGGSGNTIYF. CDR3 nucleotides: TGTGCCAGCAGCCCCCAGGGCGGCTCTGGAAACACCATATATTTT.

The chain employs TRBV6-5 and TRBJ2-7; 8 bases map to TRBD1. Germline V gives CDR1 MNHEY, CDR2 SVGAGI. CDR3 length: 15 residues. The ends lost 7 bases at V and 3 bases at J; junction bases unmatched: 11. The CDR3 sequence: CASMTAAGGNYEQYF. The CDR3 bases are TGTGCCAGCATGACTGCGGCAGGGGGCAACTACGAGCAGTACTTC.

The chain has TRBV4-3 and TRBJ2-7; possible D gene TRBD1, 6 bases. The ends were cut back, 4 bases at V and 3 bases at J, with 16 bases in the middle. The germline gives CDR1 LGHNA, CDR2 YSLEER. This CDR3 comprises 15 residues. Here the CDR3 DNA reads TGCGCCAGCAGCCTCCTGACAGGACCAGGCTACGAGCAGTACTTC. Translation gives CASSLLTGPGYEQYF.

This chain joins TRBV5-6 and TRBJ1-2; possible D gene TRBD1, 6 bases. This CDR3 contains 14 residues. Trimming pared 2 bases from V and 2 bases from J, leaving 10 bases between. In germline, CDR1 is SGHDT, CDR2 YYEEEE. The CDR3 is CASSFQGTNYGYTF. CDR3 coding DNA: TGTGCCAGCAGCTTTCAGGGGACCAACTATGGCTACACCTTC. Full variable domain (rest looked up from reference TRBV5-6 and TRBJ1-2): DAGVTQSPTHLIKTRGQQVTLRCSPKSGHDTVSWYQQALGQGPQFIFQYYEEEERQRGNFPDRFSGHQFPNYSSELNVNALLLGDSALYLCASSFQGTNYGYTFGSGTRLTVV.

The rearrangement links TRBV5-5 to TRBJ1-2; maybe TRBD1 (5 bases). V dropped 0 bases and J dropped 5 bases, with 14 bases sitting between them. The V gene's germline CDR1 is SGHKS and CDR2 YYEKEE (reference sequence). The CDR3 sequence is 15 residues long. Here the CDR3 DNA reads TGTGCCAGCAGCTTGGGCAGGGAAGTCTTATATGGCTACACCTTC. It is translated as CASSLGREVLYGYTF.

The V and J genes are TRBV7-2 and TRBJ2-3, with 11 bases fitting TRBD2. The ends lost 3 bases at V and 4 bases at J; junction bases unmatched: 3. The CDR3 is made up of 15 amino acids. From germline, CDR1 is SGHTA and CDR2 FQGNSA. CDR3 sequence reads: CASSFLAGGPDTQYF. For the CDR3, the DNA is TGTGCCAGCAGCTTTTTAGCGGGAGGGCCAGATACGCAGTATTTT.

This chain joins TRBV16 and TRBJ2-3; 10 positions agree with TRBD1. V shed 3 bases and J 4 bases; nucleotides not matched to a gene: 4. This CDR3 comprises 15 residues. The germline gives CDR1 KGHSY, CDR2 FQNENV. The CDR3 DNA is TGTGCCAGCAGCCATTGGACAGGGGGGGCAGATACGCAGTATTTT. Protein: CASSHWTGGADTQYF.

The chain joins TRBV28 to TRBJ2-1; the match to TRBD2 covers 7 bases. The CDR3 runs 15 residues. V trimming: 6 bases; J trimming: 4 bases; junction bases outside the gene matches: 9. CDR1 and CDR2 (germline): MDHEN, SYDVKM. The CDR3 region has the DNA TGTGCCAGCAGGGATGTGGCGGGGGATTACAATGAGCAGTTCTTC. It translates to CASRDVAGDYNEQFF.

This clone occurred a few times. This chain connects TRBV4-1 to TRBJ2-7, with D maybe TRBD1 (7 bases). This CDR3 comprises 16 residues. V was trimmed by 3 bases and J by 5 bases, leaving 20 bases between them. The V gene's germline CDR1 is MGHRA and CDR2 YSYEKL. CDR3 coding DNA: TGCGCCAGCAGCCAGCAGACAGGGAGGCTGGCTGACGAGCAGTACTTC. It yields the protein CASSQQTGRLADEQYF.

The chain recombines TRBV7-2 with TRBJ1-5; D perhaps matches TRBD1 (5 bases). Trimming removed 2 bases at V and 1 base at J, with 9 bases between. CDR3 length equals 15 residues. Germline lookup yields CDR1 SGHTA and CDR2 FQGNSA. The CDR3 DNA sequence: TGTGCCAGCAGCTTACGGGCAGGGAGCAATCAGCCCCAGCATTTT. As protein: CASSLRAGSNQPQHF.

The rearrangement uses TRBV11-2 and TRBJ1-1; maybe TRBD1 (5 bases). This CDR3 contains 15 residues. Germline V gene data show CDR1 as SGHAT and CDR2 as FQNNGV. V lost 5 bases to trimming and J lost 5 bases, with 18 bases between them. CDR3 loop: CASSPMGGVGTEAFF. In DNA, the CDR3 is TGTGCCAGCAGCCCCATGGGGGGAGTAGGGACTGAAGCTTTCTTT. Supplemented by reference TRBV11-2 and TRBJ1-1, the full variable domain reads EAGVAQSPRYKIIEKRQSVAFWCNPISGHATLYWYQQILGQGPKLLIQFQNNGVVDDSQLPKDRFSAERLKGVDSTLKIQPAKLEDSAVYLCASSPMGGVGTEAFFGQGTRLTVV.

This clone was recorded only once. The chain links TRBV29-1 to TRBJ1-3; TRBD1 aligns across 11 bases. Germline V gene lookup returns CDR1 SQVTM and CDR2 ANQGSEA. V was clipped by 5 bases and J by 8 bases; unmatched bases: 20. The CDR3 has 18 amino acids. The CDR3 DNA reads as TGCAGCGTTCGAAGGTGGGACAGGGGGAGCTTCGGCCGGGACACCATATATTTT. As protein: CSVRRWDRGSFGRDTIYF. Combining the CDR3 with reference TRBV29-1 and TRBJ1-3 gives the whole variable domain SAVISQKPSRDICQRGTSLTIQCQVDSQVTMMFWYRQQPGQSLTLIATANQGSEATYESGFVIDKFPISRPNLTFSTLTVSNMSPEDSSIYLCSVRRWDRGSFGRDTIYFGEGSWLTVV.

The rearrangement joins TRBV29-1 to TRBJ1-2; 10 bases agree with TRBD1. Germline lookup yields CDR1 SQVTM and CDR2 ANQGSEA. This CDR3 is 14 amino acids long. V gave up 6 bases and J gave up 5 bases; unmatched junction bases: 9. The CDR3 nucleotides are TGCAGCGTGGTAGACAGGGGGCGAAGGTATGGCTACACCTTC. Amino acids: CSVVDRGRRYGYTF.

The rearrangement uses TRBV6-5 and TRBJ2-7; 9 positions match TRBD1. This CDR3 has 13 amino acids. CDR1 is MNHEY, CDR2 SVGAGI, per germline. The V and J ends lost 5 bases and 6 bases, in that order; junction bases with no gene match: 5. CDR3 sequence (DNA): TGTGCCAGCAGTCCACAGGGGGCCGGCGAGCAGTACTTC. Translating gives CASSPQGAGEQYF.

The chain uses TRBV14 and TRBJ2-7; D remains unclear. V was pared by 3 bases and J by 3 bases, with 9 bases between. This CDR3 region has 13 residues. Germline V gives CDR1 SGHDN, CDR2 FVKESK. In DNA, the CDR3 is TGTGCCAGCAGCCAGGGCAATCGCTACGAGCAGTACTTC. It is translated as CASSQGNRYEQYF.